The 18 T cell receptor beta chains presented below share a single source sample, sequenced in a study of T cell repertoires in cytomegalovirus infection. Their target antigens are unknown. MiXCR, run by TCRdb on the reads, gives a single entry per CDR3 protein. This sample has about 24,000 distinct CDR3 sequences, with approximately 22% found just once. Source: CD8+ T cells from cultured PBMCs, taken from culture after CMV antigen stimulation. These receptors all stem from a human donor in good health (CMV status not recorded). Some clones in this sample may be carry-over from other donors' samples.

The chain combines TRBV7-3 with TRBJ2-3, with 10 bases matching TRBD1. The CDR3 is 15 amino acids. J lost 2 bases, V lost 3 bases, and 2 bases had no gene match. Germline CDR1 reads SGHTA; CDR2 reads FQGTGA. The CDR3 DNA follows: TGTGCCAGCAGCTTGACAGGGGGCTACACAGATACGCAGTATTTT. Encoded protein: CASSLTGGYTDTQYF.

This clonotype was counted many times. The CDR3 DNA is TGCGCCAGCAGCCAGAACCCGGGACCCAAAAACTATGGCTACACCTTC. It yields the protein CASSQNPGPKNYGYTF. The chain uses TRBV4-1 and TRBJ1-2, with D perhaps TRBD1 (5 bases). The CDR3 contains 16 residues. Trimming removed 3 bases from V and 2 bases from J, with 16 bases in between. Germline V lookup: CDR1 MGHRA, CDR2 YSYEKL.

This clonotype was counted many times. The rearrangement uses TRBV12-3 or TRBV12-4 and TRBJ1-2; D gene unclear. The CDR3 is 12 residues long. V dropped 5 bases and J dropped 2 bases, with 6 bases sitting between them. CDR3 nucleotide sequence: TGTGCCAGCAGTGTCCGGAACTATGGCTACACCTTC. It is translated as CASSVRNYGYTF.

This chain joins TRBV5-4 and TRBJ2-5; D gene unclear. There are 14 residues in the CDR3. Germline lookup yields CDR1 SGHNT and CDR2 YYREEE (reference sequence). V shed 4 bases and J shed 2 bases, with 12 bases lying between them. In DNA, the CDR3 is TGTGCCAGCAGCCTCCGGTCGAAGCAAGAGACCCAGTACTTC. Translating it yields CASSLRSKQETQYF.

This clonotype was picked up one time. V is TRBV27 and J is TRBJ2-6; no clear D gene. This CDR3 is 15 amino acids long. The germline V gene has CDR1 MNHEY and CDR2 SMNVEV (reference sequence). The V gene lost 0 bases and the J gene lost 2 bases, with 5 bases spanning the gap. CDR3: CASSLSAAGANVLTF. The CDR3 nucleotides are TGTGCCAGCAGTTTATCAGCCGCTGGGGCCAACGTCCTGACTTTC.

This clonotype was detected ten times or more. The chain is built from TRBV6-2 or TRBV6-3 and TRBJ2-2; D is unclear. Deletions cut 0 bases from V and 8 bases from J, with 13 bases between. The CDR3 runs 15 residues. The germline V gene encodes CDR1 MNHEY and CDR2 SVGEGT. CDR3 DNA sequence: TGTGCCAGCAGTTACTCGCTCCAGCCTTCGGGGGAGCTGTTTTTT. Protein: CASSYSLQPSGELFF.

This clonotype came up many times. This chain links TRBV7-2 with TRBJ2-5; a possible D gene is TRBD1 (6 bases). In germline, CDR1 is SGHTA, CDR2 FQGNSA. Trimming left V 5 bases short and J 5 bases short, with 12 bases between. This CDR3 is 13 amino acids long. In nucleotides, the CDR3 is TGTGCCAGCAGCCCACAGGGTCTCGAGACCCAGTACTTC. Translated: CASSPQGLETQYF.

This clonotype was observed a handful of times. This sequence joins TRBV20-1 and TRBJ2-3; 8 nucleotides match TRBD1. CDR3 length: 13 residues. The ends lost 6 bases at V and 0 bases at J; junction bases unmatched: 2. Germline CDR1 reads DFQATT; CDR2 reads SNEGSKA (reference sequence). The CDR3 region has the DNA TGCAGTGCCAGGACAGGGAGCACAGATACGCAGTATTTT. It codes for CSARTGSTDTQYF.

The chain is built from TRBV6-5 and TRBJ1-1; no firm D call. The CDR3 runs 15 residues. In germline, CDR1 is MNHEY, CDR2 SVGAGI. The V gene lost 1 base and the J gene lost 3 bases, with 12 bases spanning the gap. CDR3 in DNA: TGTGCCAGCAGTTACTTACGTGGTGGGGACACTGAAGCTTTCTTT. It yields the protein CASSYLRGGDTEAFF.

In this sample, this clonotype turned up many times. This chain links TRBV9 with TRBJ1-2; a weak D match, TRBD1 (6 bases). Germline lookup yields CDR1 SGDLS and CDR2 YYNGEE. The length of the CDR3 is 14 residues. V dropped 4 bases and J dropped 7 bases, with 17 bases sitting between them. The CDR3 nucleotides are TGTGCCAGCAGCCTTACAGGGACGGCGTCTGGCTACACCTTC. The encoded protein is CASSLTGTASGYTF.

By proportion, this clonotype is medium-sized (0.01 to 0.1%). The CDR3 region has the DNA TGTGCCAGCAGTTTAGAACCCCTGATACAAGTCACAGATACGCAGTATTTT. This gives the protein CASSLEPLIQVTDTQYF. The chain carries TRBV28 and TRBJ2-3; D is uncertain. The CDR3 spans 17 residues. Per the germline V gene, CDR1 is MDHEN and CDR2 is SYDVKM. Trimming took 2 bases from V and 2 from J, leaving 17 bases between them.

The chain couples TRBV4-1 to TRBJ2-7, with TRBD2 matching over 8 bases. The V gene's germline CDR1 is MGHRA and CDR2 YSYEKL. V was clipped by 1 base and J by 3 bases; unmatched bases: 8. The CDR3 has 16 residues. The CDR3, as DNA: TGCGCCAGCAGCCAAGCTTTCCCGGGGGGGCTCTACGAGCAGTACTTC. Translated: CASSQAFPGGLYEQYF.

This clonotype was seen many times. The genes are TRBV12-3 or TRBV12-4 and TRBJ1-4; 7 nucleotides match TRBD1. The J segment lost 8 bases and the V segment lost 6 bases, leaving 6 bases of the junction unmatched. The CDR3 consists of 13 residues. The CDR3 region is CASSHGQEEKLFF. DNA for the CDR3: TGTGCCAGCAGCCATGGACAGGAAGAAAAACTGTTTTTT.

This chain connects TRBV15 to TRBJ2-2; D gene unclear. V dropped 5 bases and J dropped 0 bases, with 7 bases sitting between them. Germline assignment: CDR1 LNHNV and CDR2 YYDKDF (reference sequence). The CDR3 runs to 14 residues. The CDR3 DNA follows: TGTGCCACCAGCGGGATCGCGAACACCGGGGAGCTGTTTTTT. Encoded protein: CATSGIANTGELFF.

The chain is built from TRBV6-5 and TRBJ2-1; no clear D. The CDR3 is made up of 13 amino acids. Trimming took off 2 bases at V and 4 bases at J, with 6 bases between the two ends. The germline CDR1 and CDR2 sequences are MNHEY and SVGAGI. The CDR3 DNA follows: TGTGCCAGCAGTTACGGCCAGTACAATGAGCAGTTCTTC. It codes for CASSYGQYNEQFF.

The gene calls are TRBV24-1 and TRBJ2-3; a possible D gene is TRBD2 (6 bases). The germline V gene has CDR1 KGHDR and CDR2 SFDVKD. This CDR3 has 20 residues. Trimming removed 0 bases from V and 2 bases from J, with 23 bases in between. CDR3 residues: CATSDLVDPITEGATDTQYF. For the CDR3, the DNA is TGTGCCACCAGTGATTTGGTAGATCCTATAACGGAGGGCGCCACAGATACGCAGTATTTT.

This clonotype has just a few counts. This CDR3 reads CASRPNLAGAEAQYF. CDR3 in DNA: TGTGCCAGCAGGCCGAACCTAGCGGGGGCTGAGGCCCAGTACTTC. The chain employs TRBV7-9 and TRBJ2-5; 10 nucleotides align to TRBD2. Germline V lookup: CDR1 SEHNR, CDR2 FQNEAQ (reference sequence). The V gene end was trimmed by 6 bases and the J gene end by 9 bases; junction bases not matched to a gene: 13. CDR3 size: 15 residues.

The sample holds a few counts of this clonotype. V usage is TRBV6-6 and J usage is TRBJ2-4; D is possibly TRBD2 (8 bases). The CDR3 extends over 20 amino acids. Germline V gives CDR1 MNHNY, CDR2 SVGAGI (reference sequence). The V end lost 0 bases, the J end lost 3 bases, and 24 bases lay between the germline ends. The CDR3 nucleotides are TGTGCCAGCAGTTACTCCCGAGGGGACAGCGGGGGTCTCGGCAAAAACATTCAGTACTTC. Amino acid sequence: CASSYSRGDSGGLGKNIQYF.